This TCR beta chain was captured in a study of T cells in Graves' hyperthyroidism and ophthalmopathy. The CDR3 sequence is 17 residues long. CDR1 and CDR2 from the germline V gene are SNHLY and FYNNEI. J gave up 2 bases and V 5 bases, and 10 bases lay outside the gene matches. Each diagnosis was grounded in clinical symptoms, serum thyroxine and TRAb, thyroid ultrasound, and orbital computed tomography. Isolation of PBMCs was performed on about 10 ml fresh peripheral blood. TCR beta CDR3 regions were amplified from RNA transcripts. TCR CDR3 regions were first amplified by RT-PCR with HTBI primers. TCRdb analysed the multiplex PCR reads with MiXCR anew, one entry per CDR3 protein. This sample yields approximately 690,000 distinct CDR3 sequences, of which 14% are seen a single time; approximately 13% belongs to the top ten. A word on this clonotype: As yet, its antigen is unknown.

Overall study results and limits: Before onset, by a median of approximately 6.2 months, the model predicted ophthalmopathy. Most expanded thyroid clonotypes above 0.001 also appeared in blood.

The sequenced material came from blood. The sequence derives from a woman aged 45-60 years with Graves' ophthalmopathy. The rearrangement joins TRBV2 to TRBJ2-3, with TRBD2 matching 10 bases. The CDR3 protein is CASSFTELAGITDTQYF. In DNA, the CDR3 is TGTGCCAGCAGTTTTACCGAACTAGCGGGAATCACAGATACGCAGTATTTT.